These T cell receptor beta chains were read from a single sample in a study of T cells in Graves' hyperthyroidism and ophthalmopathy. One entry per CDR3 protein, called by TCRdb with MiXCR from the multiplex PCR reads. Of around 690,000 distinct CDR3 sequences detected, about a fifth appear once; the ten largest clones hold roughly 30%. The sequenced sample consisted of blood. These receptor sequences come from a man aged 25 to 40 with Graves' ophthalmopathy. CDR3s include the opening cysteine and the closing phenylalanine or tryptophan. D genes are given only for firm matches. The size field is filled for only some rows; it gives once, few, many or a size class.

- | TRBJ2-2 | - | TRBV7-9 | CASTGPGELFF | TGTGCCAGCACCGGCCCGGGGGAGCTGTTTTTT
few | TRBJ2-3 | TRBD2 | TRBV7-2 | CASSFGTSGSSTDTQYF | TGTGCCAGCAGCTTCGGGACTAGCGGGAGTAGCACAGATACGCAGTATTTT
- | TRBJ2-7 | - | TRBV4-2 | CASSPIVDPTGYEQYF | TGTGCCAGCAGCCCGATTGTAGACCCTACCGGCTACGAGCAGTACTTC
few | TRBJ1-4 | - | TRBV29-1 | CSGGKVNEKPFF | TGCAGCGGCGGAAAAGTGAATGAAAAACCGTTTTTT
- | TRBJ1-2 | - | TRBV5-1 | CASSLGGGGYGYTF | TGTGCCAGCAGCTTAGGAGGGGGTGGCTATGGCTACACCTTC
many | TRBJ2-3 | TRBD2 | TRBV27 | CASSKPAGGLDTQYF | TGTGCCAGCAGCAAGCCCGCGGGAGGCCTAGATACGCAGTATTTT
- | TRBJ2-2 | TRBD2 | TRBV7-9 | CASSLSRSGSGTGELFF | TGTGCCAGCAGCTTAAGTAGAAGCGGGAGCGGGACCGGGGAGCTGTTTTTT
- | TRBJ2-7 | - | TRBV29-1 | CSVELGGSYEQYF | TGCAGCGTTGAATTGGGCGGCTCCTACGAGCAGTACTTC
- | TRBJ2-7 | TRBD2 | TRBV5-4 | CASSLDSGSGEQYF | TGTGCCAGCAGCTTGGATAGCGGGAGCGGCGAGCAGTACTTC
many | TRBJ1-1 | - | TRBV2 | CASSDKTSNTEAFF | TGTGCCAGCAGTGACAAAACCTCGAACACTGAAGCTTTCTTT
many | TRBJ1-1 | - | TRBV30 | CAWSAGQNTEAFF | TGTGCCTGGAGTGCGGGACAGAACACTGAAGCTTTCTTT
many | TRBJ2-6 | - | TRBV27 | CASSNVHSGANVLTF | TGTGCCAGCAGTAACGTACACTCTGGGGCCAACGTCCTGACTTTC
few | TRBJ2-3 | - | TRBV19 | CASSSTGVRTDTQYF | TGTGCCAGTAGTTCCACGGGGGTTAGGACAGATACGCAGTATTTT
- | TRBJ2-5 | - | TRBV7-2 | CASRVTSSETQYF | TGTGCCAGCAGGGTTACTAGTTCGGAGACCCAGTACTTC
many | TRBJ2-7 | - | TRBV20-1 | CSASEDTYEQYF | TGCAGTGCGAGTGAGGACACCTACGAGCAGTACTTC
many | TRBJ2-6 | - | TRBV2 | CASSEGPHRDSGANVLTF | TGTGCCAGCAGTGAAGGCCCCCACAGGGACTCTGGGGCCAACGTCCTGACTTTC
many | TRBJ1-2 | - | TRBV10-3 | CAISAARETNYGYTF | TGTGCCATCAGTGCCGCCAGGGAGACCAACTATGGCTACACCTTC
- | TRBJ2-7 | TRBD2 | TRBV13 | CASSSSGTSTSYEQYF | TGTGCCAGCAGCTCGTCCGGGACTAGCACCTCCTACGAGCAGTACTTC
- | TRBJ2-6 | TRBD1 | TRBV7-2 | CATLPTTGTGSFSGANVLTF | TGTGCCACCCTACCAACGACCGGGACAGGGTCTTTTTCTGGGGCCAACGTCCTGACTTTC
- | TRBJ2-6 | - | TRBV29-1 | CSVELNSGANVLTF | TGCAGCGTTGAACTCAACTCTGGGGCCAACGTCCTGACTTTC
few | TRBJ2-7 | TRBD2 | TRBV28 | CASSLMSSGGYEQYF | TGTGCCAGCAGTTTAATGTCTAGCGGGGGCTACGAGCAGTACTTC
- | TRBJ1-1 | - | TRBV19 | CASSIGTVTEAFF | TGTGCCAGTAGTATAGGCACCGTCACTGAAGCTTTCTTT
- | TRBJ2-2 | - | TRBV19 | CASTMRLNTGELFF | TGTGCCAGTACCATGAGGCTAAACACCGGGGAGCTGTTTTTT
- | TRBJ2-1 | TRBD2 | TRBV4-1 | CASSQSYTRLAGDNEQFF | TGCGCCAGCAGCCAAAGCTACACACGACTAGCGGGAGACAATGAGCAGTTCTTC
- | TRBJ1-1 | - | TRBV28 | CASTPGGSNTEAFF | TGTGCCAGCACCCCTGGGGGCTCGAACACTGAAGCTTTCTTT
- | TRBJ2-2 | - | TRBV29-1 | CSVSQPTGELFF | TGCAGCGTATCGCAACCAACCGGGGAGCTGTTTTTT
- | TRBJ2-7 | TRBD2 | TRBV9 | CASSVTPGTSGYEQYF | TGTGCCAGCAGCGTAACCCCCGGGACTAGCGGCTACGAGCAGTACTTC
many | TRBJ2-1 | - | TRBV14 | CASSPSGLANEQFF | TGTGCCAGCAGCCCGTCCGGTCTAGCCAATGAGCAGTTCTTC
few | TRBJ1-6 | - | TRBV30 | CAWSETASPLHF | TGTGCCTGGAGTGAAACAGCTTCACCCCTCCACTTT
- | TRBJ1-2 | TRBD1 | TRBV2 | CASRRIPGTGADYGYTF | TGTGCCAGCAGGCGCATACCCGGGACAGGAGCCGATTATGGCTACACCTTC
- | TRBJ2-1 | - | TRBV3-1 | CASSKRLERRTYNEQFF | TGTGCCAGCAGCAAAAGATTGGAGCGTAGAACCTACAATGAGCAGTTCTTC
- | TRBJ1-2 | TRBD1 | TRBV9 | CASSYDRGVFYGYTF | TGTGCCAGCAGCTACGACAGGGGTGTGTTCTATGGCTACACCTTC
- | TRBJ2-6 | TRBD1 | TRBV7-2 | CASRAGTDIFSGANVLTF | TGTGCCAGCAGGGCCGGGACAGACATTTTCTCTGGGGCCAACGTCCTGACTTTC
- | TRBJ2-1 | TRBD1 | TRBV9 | CASSPGGTGGSEQFF | TGTGCCAGCAGCCCGGGAGGGACAGGGGGCTCTGAGCAGTTCTTC
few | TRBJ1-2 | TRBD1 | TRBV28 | CASRPRTGEGYGYTF | TGTGCCAGCAGGCCACGGACAGGGGAAGGGTATGGCTACACCTTC
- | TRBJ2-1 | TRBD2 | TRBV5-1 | CASSLSSGSDEQFF | TGCGCCAGCAGCTTGAGTAGCGGGAGCGATGAGCAGTTCTTC
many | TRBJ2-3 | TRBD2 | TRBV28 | CASSLGPSGRRGDTQYF | TGTGCCAGCAGTTTAGGCCCTAGCGGGAGGCGTGGAGATACGCAGTATTTT
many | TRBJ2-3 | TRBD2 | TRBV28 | CASSPPWTSGSTDTQYF | TGTGCCAGCAGTCCCCCATGGACTAGCGGGAGTACAGATACGCAGTATTTT
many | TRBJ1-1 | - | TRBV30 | CAWRGQTMNTEAFF | TGTGCCTGGAGGGGACAAACCATGAACACTGAAGCTTTCTTT
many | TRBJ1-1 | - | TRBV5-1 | CASSNGGTLNTEAFF | TGCGCCAGCAGCAACGGCGGGACATTGAACACTGAAGCTTTCTTT
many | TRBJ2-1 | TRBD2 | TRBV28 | CASSLRLALQGLSSYNEQFF | TGTGCCAGCAGTTTACGACTAGCTCTCCAGGGCTTGAGCTCCTACAATGAGCAGTTCTTC
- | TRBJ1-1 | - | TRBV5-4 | CASSLKGRAGTYNTEAFF | TGTGCCAGCAGCTTGAAGGGCAGGGCCGGGACATACAACACTGAAGCTTTCTTT
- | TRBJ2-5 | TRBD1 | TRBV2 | CASSLRQGSGTQYF | TGTGCCAGCAGTCTACGACAGGGATCGGGGACCCAGTACTTC
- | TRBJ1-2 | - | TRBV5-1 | CASSTGQQGYGYTF | TGCGCCAGCAGCACCGGACAACAGGGATATGGCTACACCTTC
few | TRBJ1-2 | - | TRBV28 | CTSSPPTGFYGYTF | TGTACCAGCAGTCCTCCGACAGGTTTCTATGGCTACACCTTC
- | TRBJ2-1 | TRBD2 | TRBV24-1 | CATSDPLGTSGRGSGNEQFF | TGTGCCACCAGTGATCCTCTCGGGACTAGCGGGAGAGGGTCGGGCAATGAGCAGTTCTTC
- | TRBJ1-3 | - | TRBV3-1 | CASSQDGTPANTIYF | TGTGCCAGCAGCCAAGATGGGACACCAGCAAACACCATATATTTT
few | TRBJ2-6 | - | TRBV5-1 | CASSLTAAGANVLTF | TGCGCCAGCAGCTTGACAGCAGCTGGGGCCAACGTCCTGACTTTC
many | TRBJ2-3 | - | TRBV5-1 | CASSFEKSTDTQYF | TGCGCCAGCAGCTTTGAGAAGAGCACAGATACGCAGTATTTT
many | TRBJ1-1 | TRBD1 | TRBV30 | CAWMRDRRSEAFF | TGTGCCTGGATGAGGGACAGGCGAAGTGAAGCTTTCTTT